These 9 T cell receptor beta chains share one sample of origin, sequenced in a study of blood T cell repertoires in COVID-19. TCRdb keeps only in-frame clones here, not all; method: immunoSEQ multiplex PCR. This sample carries 55,000 to 75,000 clones, roughly 77% of them seen once, and the ten largest clones take approximately 14%. The specimen was peripheral blood. These receptors came from an elderly man with acute or convalescent COVID-19.

This chain links TRBV18 with TRBJ1-6; D unresolved. The V end was cut by 2 bases, the J end by 7 bases, with 6 bases between. Germline V gene data show CDR1 as KGHSH and CDR2 as LQKENI. The CDR3 loop spans 13 amino acids. CDR3 bases: TGTGCCAGCTCACCAGTCCGGAATTCACCCCTCCACTTT. This translates into CASSPVRNSPLHF.

This clone showed up just once. V usage is TRBV3-1 (or the pseudogene TRBV3-2) and J usage is TRBJ2-3; TRBD2 aligns across 9 bases. Germline V gives CDR1 LGHDT, CDR2 YNNKEL (reference sequence). The CDR3 loop spans 17 amino acids. The J segment lost 6 bases and the V segment lost 4 bases, leaving 14 bases of the junction unmatched. The CDR3 reads CASSPPGLASQYDTQYF. The CDR3 bases are TGTGCCAGCAGCCCCCCGGGACTAGCCTCTCAGTATGATACGCAGTATTTT.

This clone was detected only a few times. The chain has TRBV10-3 and TRBJ1-1; tentatively, D is TRBD1 (6 bases). Germline CDR1 is ENHRY and CDR2 is SYGVKD. V gave up 3 bases and J gave up 0 bases, with 8 bases separating them. This CDR3 has 14 amino acids. The CDR3 region has the DNA TGTGCCATCAGTGATTCAGGGGTGAACACTGAAGCTTTCTTT. The encoded protein is CAISDSGVNTEAFF.

This chain uses TRBV7-9 with TRBJ1-1, with D unresolved. The CDR3 is 12 amino acids. V was cut by 5 bases and J by 5 bases, with 9 bases left in between. Germline CDR1 and CDR2: SEHNR and FQNEAQ (reference sequence). The CDR3 loop reads CASSPFLTEAFF. The CDR3 coding sequence is TGTGCCAGCAGCCCGTTTTTGACTGAAGCTTTCTTT.

J is TRBJ1-5 and V is TRBV7-2, with D possibly being TRBD1 (5 bases). From germline, CDR1 is SGHTA and CDR2 FQGNSA. This CDR3 is 13 amino acids long. V lost 5 bases and J 7 bases, leaving 12 bases between the germline ends. CDR3 in amino acids: CASSPGKGQPQHF. In DNA, the CDR3 is TGTGCCAGCAGCCCAGGGAAGGGGCAGCCCCAGCATTTT.

The V call is TRBV18, the J call TRBJ2-2; D might be TRBD2 (6 bases). V was shortened by 1 base and J by 5 bases, with 11 bases between the two germline ends. Germline V lookup: CDR1 KGHSH, CDR2 LQKENI. CDR3 length: 15 residues. The CDR3 DNA sequence: TGTGCCAGCTCACCACTAGGGACTGAGACCGGGGAGCTGTTTTTT. Residues: CASSPLGTETGELFF.

The genes are TRBV7-2 and TRBJ1-1, with D tentatively TRBD1 (5 bases). V was cut by 2 bases and J by 4 bases, with 11 bases left in between. CDR3 length equals 14 residues. Germline CDR1 reads SGHTA; CDR2 reads FQGNSA. In DNA form, the CDR3 reads TGTGCCAGCAGCTTAACAGGAGAAGGCACTGAAGCTTTCTTT. It encodes CASSLTGEGTEAFF.

The chain links TRBV6-2 or TRBV6-3 to TRBJ2-6; D is undetermined. This CDR3 is 16 amino acids long. CDR1 is MNHEY, CDR2 SVGEGT, per germline. The ends were cut back, 4 bases at V and 2 bases at J, with 12 bases in the middle. This CDR3 is CASSWYESAGANVLTF. In nucleotides, the CDR3 is TGTGCCAGCAGTTGGTACGAGTCCGCTGGGGCCAACGTCCTGACTTTC.

This chain connects TRBV7-2 to TRBJ2-7; TRBD2 matches 9 bases. V shed 5 bases and J 2 bases; nucleotides not matched to a gene: 4. The CDR3 sequence is 14 residues long. Germline assignment: CDR1 SGHTA and CDR2 FQGNSA. The CDR3 region is CASSPSGTAYEQYF. CDR3 coding DNA: TGTGCCAGCAGCCCTAGCGGGACAGCCTACGAGCAGTACTTC.